A selection of T cell receptor beta chains follows, all from one sample in a study of T cell clones after liver transplantation. Repertoires were generated with immunoSEQ multiplex PCR, while TCRdb's copy carries only in-frame clones and drops some. The sample carries roughly 50,000 clones, less than 85% recorded once. The input for sequencing was CD4+ T cells from blood, taken before liver transplant. These receptor sequences come from a human donor who received a liver transplant. CDR3s include the opening cysteine and the closing phenylalanine or tryptophan.

len	v_gene	j_gene	CDR3aa
12	TRBV7-2	TRBJ2-7	CASSLNRDEQYF
15	TRBV7-8	TRBJ1-4	CASSIRSGDNEKLFF
15	TRBV19	TRBJ1-1	CASSIRTGEATEAFF
14	TRBV7-8	TRBJ2-5	CASSLMAGQETQYF
17	TRBV19	TRBJ2-1	CASSIDQVWGGYNEQFF
15	TRBV7-3	TRBJ2-3	CATGTSGGITDTQYF
14	TRBV7-2	TRBJ2-3	CASSSSLYTDTQYF
13	TRBV6-5	TRBJ2-7	CATYRRSSYEQYF
17	TRBV18	TRBJ1-4	CASSRGVPTGPNEKLFF
14	TRBV6-6	TRBJ2-3	CASSYGGGADTQYF
14	TRBV6-6	TRBJ1-2	CASRETGDGYGYTF
16	TRBV27	TRBJ1-6	CASTLRGEGYNSPLHF
15	TRBV5-1	TRBJ2-7	CASSLRTGDTYEQYF
18	TRBV4-3	TRBJ2-1	CASSQGLAGVSSYNEQFF
21	TRBV7-6	TRBJ2-1	CASSLEGQGLAGRSSYNEQFF